This T cell receptor beta chain was identified during a study of shared T cell receptors in the human thymus. The assay was immunoSEQ multiplex PCR, and TCRdb's table has in-frame clones only and misses some. Found here are 550,000 to 800,000 clones, 80% to 90% of them singletons; the top ten hold 0.0095% to 0.013%. CDR1 and CDR2 from the germline V gene are SNHLY and FYNNEI. Trimming removed 7 bases from V and 1 base from J; junction bases left unmatched: 10. The CDR3 is 16 amino acids. These data were also reused for a study on human thymus T cells. Per that study: Thymic tissue was derived from resections collected during corrective heart surgery.

This receptor was identified in a girl under two years old with a congenital heart defect. The gene calls are TRBV2 and TRBJ2-4, with 7 nucleotides matching TRBD1. Sequenced: thymocytes. This CDR3 is CASISDRRFAKNIQYF. In DNA form, the CDR3 reads TGTGCCAGCATTTCGGACAGGCGCTTCGCCAAAAACATTCAGTACTTC.